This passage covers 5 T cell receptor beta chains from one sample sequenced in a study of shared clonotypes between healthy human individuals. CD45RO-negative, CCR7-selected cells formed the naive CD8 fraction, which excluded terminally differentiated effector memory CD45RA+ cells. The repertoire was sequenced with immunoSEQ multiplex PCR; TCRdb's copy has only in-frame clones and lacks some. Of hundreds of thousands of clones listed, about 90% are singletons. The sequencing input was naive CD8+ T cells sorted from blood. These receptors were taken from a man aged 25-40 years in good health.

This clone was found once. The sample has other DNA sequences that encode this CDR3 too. CDR3 in DNA: TGCAGCGTCGAGGGACGGTACAATGAGCAGTTCTTC. Its protein product is CSVEGRYNEQFF. The rearrangement uses TRBV29-1 and TRBJ2-1; either TRBD1 or TRBD2 may supply D (5 bases each). CDR1 and CDR2 (germline): SQVTM, ANQGSEA. CDR3 length: 12 residues. Deletions cut 6 bases from V and 4 bases from J, with 10 bases between.

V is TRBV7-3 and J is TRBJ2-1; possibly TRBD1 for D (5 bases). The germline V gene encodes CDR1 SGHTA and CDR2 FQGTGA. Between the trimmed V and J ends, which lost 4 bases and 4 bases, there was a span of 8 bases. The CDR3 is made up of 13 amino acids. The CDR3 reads CASSWGLYNEQFF. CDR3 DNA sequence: TGTGCCAGCAGCTGGGGCCTTTACAATGAGCAGTTCTTC. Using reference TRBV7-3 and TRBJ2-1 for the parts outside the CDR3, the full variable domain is GAGVSQTPSNKVTEKGKYVELRCDPISGHTALYWYRQSLGQGPEFLIYFQGTGAADDSGLPNDRFFAVRPEGSVSTLKIQRTERGDSAVYLCASSWGLYNEQFFGPGTRLTVL.

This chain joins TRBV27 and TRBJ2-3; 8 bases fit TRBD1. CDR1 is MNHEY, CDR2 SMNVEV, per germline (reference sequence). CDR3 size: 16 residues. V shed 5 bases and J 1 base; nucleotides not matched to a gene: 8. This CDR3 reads CASSPRDRRRTDTQYF. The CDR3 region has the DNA TGTGCCAGCAGTCCCCGGGACAGGAGACGCACAGATACGCAGTATTTT.

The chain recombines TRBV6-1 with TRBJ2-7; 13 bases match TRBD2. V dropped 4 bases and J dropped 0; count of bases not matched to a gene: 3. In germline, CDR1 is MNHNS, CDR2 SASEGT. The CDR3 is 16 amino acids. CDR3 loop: CASSAGLAGASYEQYF. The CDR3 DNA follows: TGTGCCAGCAGTGCCGGACTAGCGGGAGCCTCCTACGAGCAGTACTTC.

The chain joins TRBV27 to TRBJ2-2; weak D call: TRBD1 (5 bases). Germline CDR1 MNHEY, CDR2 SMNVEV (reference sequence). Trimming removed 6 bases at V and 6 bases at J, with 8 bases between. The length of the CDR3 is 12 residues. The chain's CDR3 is CASRWGPGELFF. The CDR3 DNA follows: TGTGCCAGCAGGTGGGGCCCCGGGGAGCTGTTTTTT.